A selection of T cell receptor beta chains follows, all from one sample in a study of T cells in Graves' hyperthyroidism and ophthalmopathy. TCRdb fed the multiplex PCR reads into MiXCR, producing one record per CDR3 protein. The profile shows a few hundred thousand distinct CDR3 sequences, roughly 15% of them singletons. The sample was blood. Receptor source: a woman aged 25 to 39 with Graves' ophthalmopathy. The CDR3 runs from the conserved cysteine through the conserved F or W. Some rows have no size entry. The others give once, few or many, or a class for an expanded clone.

few,TRBV27,TRBJ1-5,CASSLGQGLRPQHF
many,TRBV7-8,TRBJ2-3,CASSLAGLAGGPVTQYF
many,TRBV7-9,TRBJ2-3,CASSSGLAGDDTQYF
few,TRBV7-3,TRBJ2-3,CASSTGTSGGTDTQYF
many,TRBV3-1,TRBJ2-4,CASSRGTSGALAKNIQYF
many,TRBV16,TRBJ1-2,CASSQWDINYGYTF
few,TRBV5-6,TRBJ2-6,CASSLQRAGANVLTF
.,TRBV6-2/TRBV6-3,TRBJ2-5,CASSPLGAEETQYF
few,TRBV18,TRBJ1-5,CASSERGPYQPQHF
many,TRBV5-8,TRBJ2-3,CASSPGTSRVRDTQYF
many,TRBV20-1,TRBJ1-1,CSAPTRQKAEAFF
once,TRBV5-4,TRBJ2-5,CASRVGIAGQETQYF
many,TRBV11-2,TRBJ2-6,CASSERYPISGANVLTF
many,TRBV18,TRBJ1-1,CASSPQDSAEAFF
few,TRBV19,TRBJ1-2,CASSLKGAQSYGYTF
.,TRBV6-1,TRBJ2-5,CASKRNRVEDKTQYF
many,TRBV5-1,TRBJ1-5,CASSLDGTGPQPQHF
many,TRBV27,TRBJ2-7,CASRSGGLTMVDEQYF
many,TRBV2,TRBJ1-5,CASSEGHQPQHF
many,TRBV6-1,TRBJ2-5,CASSELAGTKETQYF
.,TRBV6-1,TRBJ1-2,CASSHLRTGTINYGYTF
once,TRBV20-1,TRBJ2-7,CSAGVRGGTDYEQYF
many,TRBV7-9,TRBJ1-2,CASRAAGANYGYTF
once,TRBV5-5,TRBJ2-5,CASSPSGVFGTQYF
many,TRBV12-3/TRBV12-4,TRBJ1-3,CASSYIPGQGSGNTIYF
many,TRBV6-1,TRBJ2-7,CASSPPPGAGSYEQYF
many,TRBV20-1,TRBJ2-1,CSARTPGTAEQFF
many,TRBV4-1,TRBJ2-3,CASSQVRDTQYF
many,TRBV2,TRBJ1-1,CASSEKAYRDTEAFF
few,TRBV29-1,TRBJ1-3,CSVDQGRGNTIYF
.,TRBV12-3/TRBV12-4,TRBJ2-1,CASKSQGADNEQFF
many,TRBV20-1,TRBJ2-3,CSASSGGATDTQYF
many,TRBV20-1,TRBJ2-7,CSARDGAEGEQYF
.,TRBV19,TRBJ2-1,CASSRQRMTYNEQFF
.,TRBV28,TRBJ2-3,CASSTTQGNRADTQYF
many,TRBV11-1,TRBJ2-7,CASSGRVAGTPYEQYF
few,TRBV11-2,TRBJ1-6,CASSLWGDSPLHF
many,TRBV20-1,TRBJ1-4,CSAPGGDEKLFF
many,TRBV30,TRBJ1-2,CRSGGYTF
few,TRBV5-6,TRBJ1-6,CASSLDRGPDNSPLHF
.,TRBV5-6,TRBJ2-3,CASSIGTDTDTQYF